The rows below give T cell receptor beta chains drawn from one sample of a study of blood T cell repertoires in COVID-19. Generated by immunoSEQ multiplex PCR, the TCRdb table keeps only in-frame clones and is missing some. This table holds 100,000 or so clones, approximately 91% found once. The specimen sequenced was peripheral blood. The receptors come from a woman aged 55-70 years with acute or convalescent COVID-19. CDR3s include the opening cysteine and the closing phenylalanine or tryptophan. The D gene is left open where the match is weak. For some rows the clone size is stated as once, few or many, or as a class when expanded; others skip it.

j_call: TRBJ2-5
clone_size: .
d_call: TRBD2
v_call: TRBV3-1/TRBV3-2
cdr3_aa: CASSQGTSGQETQYF
cdr3_nt: TGTGCCAGCAGCCAAGGGACTAGCGGTCAAGAGACCCAGTACTTC

j_call: TRBJ2-1
clone_size: .
d_call: TRBD2
v_call: TRBV5-1
cdr3_aa: CASSSASGSSSYNEQFF
cdr3_nt: TGCGCCAGCAGCTCGGCTAGCGGCTCAAGCTCCTACAATGAGCAGTTCTTC

j_call: TRBJ2-5
clone_size: .
d_call: TRBD1
v_call: TRBV9
cdr3_aa: CASSRGQGQETQYF
cdr3_nt: TGTGCCAGCAGCCGCGGACAGGGACAAGAGACCCAGTACTTC

j_call: TRBJ2-1
clone_size: .
d_call: TRBD2
v_call: TRBV27
cdr3_aa: CASSLESSGRAGNEQFF
cdr3_nt: TGTGCCAGCAGTTTGGAGTCTAGCGGGAGGGCCGGGAATGAGCAGTTCTTC

j_call: TRBJ2-7
clone_size: .
d_call: TRBD1
v_call: TRBV14
cdr3_aa: CASRISGTGLEQYF
cdr3_nt: TGTGCCAGCAGAATCTCCGGGACAGGGCTCGAGCAGTACTTC

j_call: TRBJ1-2
clone_size: .
d_call: TRBD1
v_call: TRBV3-1/TRBV3-2
cdr3_aa: CASSQGQGDYGYTF
cdr3_nt: TGTGCCAGCAGCCAAGGGCAGGGGGACTATGGCTACACCTTC

j_call: TRBJ2-7
clone_size: .
d_call: .
v_call: TRBV28
cdr3_aa: CASSLLSGLLLYEQYF
cdr3_nt: TGTGCCAGCAGTTTACTCTCGGGACTTCTACTCTACGAGCAGTACTTC

j_call: TRBJ2-2
clone_size: .
d_call: .
v_call: TRBV9
cdr3_aa: CASSVVRDYRTGELFF
cdr3_nt: TGTGCCAGCAGCGTAGTGAGAGATTACCGCACCGGGGAGCTGTTTTTT

j_call: TRBJ1-5
clone_size: .
d_call: .
v_call: TRBV18
cdr3_aa: CASSPSPSNQPQHF
cdr3_nt: TGTGCCAGCTCGCCATCCCCAAGCAATCAGCCCCAGCATTTT

j_call: TRBJ1-3
clone_size: .
d_call: .
v_call: TRBV14
cdr3_aa: CASSPTGSSGNTIYF
cdr3_nt: TGTGCCAGCAGCCCAACAGGGAGCTCTGGAAACACCATATATTTT

j_call: TRBJ2-3
clone_size: .
d_call: TRBD2
v_call: TRBV13
cdr3_aa: CASSPSRTSGRYGGTDTQYF
cdr3_nt: TGTGCCAGCAGCCCGTCCAGGACTAGCGGGAGATATGGCGGCACAGATACGCAGTATTTT

j_call: TRBJ1-1
clone_size: .
d_call: .
v_call: TRBV11-2
cdr3_aa: CASSLGSHMNTEAFF
cdr3_nt: TGTGCCAGCAGCTTAGGGAGTCACATGAACACTGAAGCTTTCTTT

j_call: TRBJ2-1
clone_size: .
d_call: TRBD2
v_call: TRBV24-1
cdr3_aa: CATSDPVSGSTQGNEQFF
cdr3_nt: TGTGCCACCAGTGACCCGGTAAGCGGGAGTACCCAGGGTAATGAGCAGTTCTTC

j_call: TRBJ1-6
clone_size: .
d_call: .
v_call: TRBV12-3/TRBV12-4
cdr3_aa: CASGLGGGSPLHF
cdr3_nt: TGTGCCAGCGGGTTGGGTGGAGGTTCACCCCTCCACTTT

j_call: TRBJ1-2
clone_size: once
d_call: .
v_call: TRBV11-2
cdr3_aa: CASSLAGQEANYGYTF
cdr3_nt: TGTGCCAGCAGCTTAGCCGGCCAGGAAGCTAACTATGGCTACACCTTC

j_call: TRBJ1-5
clone_size: .
d_call: .
v_call: TRBV6-5
cdr3_aa: CASSSGGSQPQHF
cdr3_nt: TGTGCCAGCAGTTCGGGGGGAAGTCAGCCCCAGCATTTT

j_call: TRBJ1-4
clone_size: .
d_call: .
v_call: TRBV11-2
cdr3_aa: CASSLESVSKLFF
cdr3_nt: TGTGCCAGCAGCTTAGAGTCCGTTTCAAAACTGTTTTTT

j_call: TRBJ2-1
clone_size: .
d_call: TRBD1
v_call: TRBV5-1
cdr3_aa: CASSPGTGVNEQFF
cdr3_nt: TGCGCCAGCAGCCCCGGGACAGGGGTCAATGAGCAGTTCTTC

j_call: TRBJ1-5
clone_size: .
d_call: TRBD1
v_call: TRBV18
cdr3_aa: CASSPGDSGQPQHF
cdr3_nt: TGTGCCAGCTCACCGGGGGACAGTGGGCAGCCCCAGCATTTT

j_call: TRBJ2-2
clone_size: .
d_call: .
v_call: TRBV4-2
cdr3_aa: CASSQDLRQNTGELFF
cdr3_nt: TGTGCCAGCAGCCAAGATCTGCGGCAGAACACCGGGGAGCTGTTTTTT

j_call: TRBJ2-6
clone_size: .
d_call: .
v_call: TRBV3-1/TRBV3-2
cdr3_aa: CASSSPSWSSGANVLTF
cdr3_nt: TGTGCCAGCAGCTCCCCGAGCTGGTCCTCTGGGGCCAACGTCCTGACTTTC

j_call: TRBJ2-5
clone_size: .
d_call: TRBD2
v_call: TRBV9
cdr3_aa: CASSPRLAGVEETQYF
cdr3_nt: TGTGCCAGCAGCCCTCGACTAGCGGGAGTAGAGGAGACCCAGTACTTC

j_call: TRBJ1-1
clone_size: .
d_call: TRBD1
v_call: TRBV7-3
cdr3_aa: CASSLGQGNTEAFF
cdr3_nt: TGTGCCAGCAGCTTAGGACAGGGGAACACTGAAGCTTTCTTT

j_call: TRBJ1-5
clone_size: .
d_call: .
v_call: TRBV3-1/TRBV3-2
cdr3_aa: CASSQRGASNQPQHF
cdr3_nt: TGTGCCAGCAGCCAACGTGGGGCTAGCAATCAGCCCCAGCATTTT

j_call: TRBJ2-3
clone_size: .
d_call: TRBD1
v_call: TRBV24-1
cdr3_aa: CATSEPKDRASTDTQYF
cdr3_nt: TGTGCCACCAGTGAGCCTAAGGACAGGGCTAGCACAGATACGCAGTATTTT

j_call: TRBJ2-1
clone_size: few
d_call: TRBD2
v_call: TRBV7-3
cdr3_aa: CASSLGLAGGDEQFF
cdr3_nt: TGTGCCAGCAGCCTGGGACTAGCGGGAGGCGATGAGCAGTTCTTC

j_call: TRBJ2-3
clone_size: few
d_call: TRBD2
v_call: TRBV7-2
cdr3_aa: CASSLAGTSVTDTQYF
cdr3_nt: TGTGCCAGCAGCTTGGCCGGGACTAGCGTGACAGATACGCAGTATTTT

j_call: TRBJ2-3
clone_size: .
d_call: TRBD2
v_call: TRBV19
cdr3_aa: CASSALAGAMGTQYF
cdr3_nt: TGTGCCAGTAGTGCCCTAGCGGGAGCTATGGGTACGCAGTATTTT

j_call: TRBJ2-7
clone_size: .
d_call: TRBD2
v_call: TRBV25-1
cdr3_aa: CASSVLAGGPIYEQYF
cdr3_nt: TGTGCCAGCAGTGTACTAGCGGGAGGGCCCATCTACGAGCAGTACTTC

j_call: TRBJ1-2
clone_size: .
d_call: TRBD1
v_call: TRBV27
cdr3_aa: CASSTWTGTNYGYTF
cdr3_nt: TGTGCCAGCAGTACTTGGACAGGGACTAACTATGGCTACACCTTC

j_call: TRBJ1-5
clone_size: .
d_call: .
v_call: TRBV5-5
cdr3_aa: CASSQDQSTMYQPQHF
cdr3_nt: TGTGCCAGCAGCCAGGATCAGAGTACGATGTATCAGCCCCAGCATTTT